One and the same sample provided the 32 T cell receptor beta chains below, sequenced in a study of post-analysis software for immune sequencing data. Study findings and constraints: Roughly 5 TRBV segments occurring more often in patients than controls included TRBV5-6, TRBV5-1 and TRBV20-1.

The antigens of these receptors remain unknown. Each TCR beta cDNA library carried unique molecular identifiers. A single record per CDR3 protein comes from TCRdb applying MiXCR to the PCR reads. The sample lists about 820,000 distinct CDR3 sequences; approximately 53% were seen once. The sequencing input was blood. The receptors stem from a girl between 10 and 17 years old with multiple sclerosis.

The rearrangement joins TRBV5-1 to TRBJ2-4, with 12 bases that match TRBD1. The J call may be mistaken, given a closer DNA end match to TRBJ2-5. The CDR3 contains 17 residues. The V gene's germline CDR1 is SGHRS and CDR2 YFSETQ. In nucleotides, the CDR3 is TGCGCCAGCAGCGGAACGGTGGGACAGGGGGCTTCGGAGACCCAGTACTTC. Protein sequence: CASSGTVGQGASETQYF.

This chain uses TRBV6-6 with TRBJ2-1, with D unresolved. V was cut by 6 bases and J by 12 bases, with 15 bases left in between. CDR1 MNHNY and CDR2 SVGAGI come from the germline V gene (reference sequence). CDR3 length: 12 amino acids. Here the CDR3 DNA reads TGTGCCAGCAGACACCCCCGAGTCGGGCAGTTCTTC. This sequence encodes CASRHPRVGQFF.

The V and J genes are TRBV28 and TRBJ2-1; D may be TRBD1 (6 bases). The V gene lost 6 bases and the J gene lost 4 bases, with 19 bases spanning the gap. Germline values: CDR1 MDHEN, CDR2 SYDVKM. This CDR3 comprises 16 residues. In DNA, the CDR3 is TGTGCCAGCAGCCACCTGGGAACAGGGCTTTACAATGAGCAGTTCTTC. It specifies CASSHLGTGLYNEQFF. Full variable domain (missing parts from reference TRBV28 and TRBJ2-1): DVKVTQSSRYLVKRTGEKVFLECVQDMDHENMFWYRQDPGLGLRLIYFSYDVKMKEKGDIPEGYSVSREKKERFSLILESASTNQTSMYLCASSHLGTGLYNEQFFGPGTRLTVL.

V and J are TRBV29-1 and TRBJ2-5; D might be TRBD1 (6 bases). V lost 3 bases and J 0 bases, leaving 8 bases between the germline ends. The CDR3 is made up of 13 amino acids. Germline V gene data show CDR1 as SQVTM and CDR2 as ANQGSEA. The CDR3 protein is CSVDTGNQETQYF. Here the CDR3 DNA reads TGCAGCGTTGATACAGGGAACCAAGAGACCCAGTACTTC. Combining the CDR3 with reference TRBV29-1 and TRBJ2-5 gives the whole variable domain SAVISQKPSRDICQRGTSLTIQCQVDSQVTMMFWYRQQPGQSLTLIATANQGSEATYESGFVIDKFPISRPNLTFSTLTVSNMSPEDSSIYLCSVDTGNQETQYFGPGTRLLVL.

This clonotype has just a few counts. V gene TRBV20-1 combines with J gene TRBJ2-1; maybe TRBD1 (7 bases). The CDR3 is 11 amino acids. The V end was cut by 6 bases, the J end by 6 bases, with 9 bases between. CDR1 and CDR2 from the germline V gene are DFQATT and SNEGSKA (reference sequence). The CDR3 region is CSAQGGNEQFF. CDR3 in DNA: TGCAGTGCCCAGGGGGGCAATGAGCAGTTCTTC.

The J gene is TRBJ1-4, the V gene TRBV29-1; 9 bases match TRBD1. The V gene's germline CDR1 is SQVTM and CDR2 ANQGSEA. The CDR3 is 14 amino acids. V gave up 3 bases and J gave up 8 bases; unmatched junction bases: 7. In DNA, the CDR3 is TGCAGCGTTGACGCGGACAGGGGTGGCGAAAAACTGTTTTTT. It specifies CSVDADRGGEKLFF.

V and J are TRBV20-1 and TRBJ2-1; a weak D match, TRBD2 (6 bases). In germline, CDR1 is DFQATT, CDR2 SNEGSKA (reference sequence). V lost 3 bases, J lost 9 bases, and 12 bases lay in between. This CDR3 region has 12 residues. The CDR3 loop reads CSASRLVGEQFF. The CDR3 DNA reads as TGCAGTGCTAGCAGACTAGTGGGTGAGCAGTTCTTC.

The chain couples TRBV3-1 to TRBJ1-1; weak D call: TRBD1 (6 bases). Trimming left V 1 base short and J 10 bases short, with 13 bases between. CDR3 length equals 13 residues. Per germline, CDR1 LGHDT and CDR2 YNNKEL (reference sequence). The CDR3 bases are TGTGCCAGCAGCCAAGCCCGGGACACTCCAGCTTTCTTT. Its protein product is CASSQARDTPAFF.

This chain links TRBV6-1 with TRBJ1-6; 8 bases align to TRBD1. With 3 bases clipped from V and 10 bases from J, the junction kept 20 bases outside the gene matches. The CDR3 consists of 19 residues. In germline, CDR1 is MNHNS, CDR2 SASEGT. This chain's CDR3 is CASSDNPGTGLMGSSPLHF. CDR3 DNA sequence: TGTGCCAGCAGTGATAACCCCGGGACAGGCCTTATGGGTAGCTCACCCCTCCACTTT.

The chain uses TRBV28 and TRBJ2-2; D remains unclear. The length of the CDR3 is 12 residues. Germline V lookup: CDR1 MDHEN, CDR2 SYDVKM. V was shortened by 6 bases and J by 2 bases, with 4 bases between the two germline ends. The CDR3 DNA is TGTGCCAGCAGGGCCAACACCGGGGAGCTGTTTTTT. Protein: CASRANTGELFF.

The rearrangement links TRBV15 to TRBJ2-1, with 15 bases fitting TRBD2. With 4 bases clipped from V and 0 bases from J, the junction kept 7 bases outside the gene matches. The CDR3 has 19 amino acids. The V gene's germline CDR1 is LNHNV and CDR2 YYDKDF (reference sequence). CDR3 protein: CATSTTGLAGGPSYNEQFF. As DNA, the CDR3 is TGTGCCACCAGCACGACGGGACTAGCGGGGGGTCCCTCCTACAATGAGCAGTTCTTC. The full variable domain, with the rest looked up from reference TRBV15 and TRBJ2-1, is DAMVIQNPRYQVTQFGKPVTLSCSQTLNHNVMYWYQQKSSQAPKLLFHYYDKDFNNEADTPDNFQSRRPNTSFCFLDIRSPGLGDTAMYLCATSTTGLAGGPSYNEQFFGPGTRLTVL.

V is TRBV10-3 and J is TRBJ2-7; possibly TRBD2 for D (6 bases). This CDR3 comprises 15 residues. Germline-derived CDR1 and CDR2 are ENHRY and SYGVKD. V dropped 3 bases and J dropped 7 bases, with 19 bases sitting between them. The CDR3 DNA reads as TGTGCCATCAGTGATTTGGTGGGCCGGGAGTTGGAGCAGTACTTC. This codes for CAISDLVGRELEQYF.

CDR3 protein: CASRASDTQYF. The CDR3 DNA follows: TGTGCCAGCAGGGCTTCAGATACGCAGTATTTT. The V call is TRBV2, the J call TRBJ2-3; D is undetermined. Germline V gene lookup returns CDR1 SNHLY and CDR2 FYNNEI. V gave up 6 bases and J gave up 4 bases, with 5 bases separating them. The CDR3 sequence is 11 residues long.

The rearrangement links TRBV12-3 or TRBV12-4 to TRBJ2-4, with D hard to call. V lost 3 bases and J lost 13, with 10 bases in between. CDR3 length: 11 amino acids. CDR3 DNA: TGTGCCAGCAGTTTCAGGAAAGCGCAGTACTTC. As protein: CASSFRKAQYF.

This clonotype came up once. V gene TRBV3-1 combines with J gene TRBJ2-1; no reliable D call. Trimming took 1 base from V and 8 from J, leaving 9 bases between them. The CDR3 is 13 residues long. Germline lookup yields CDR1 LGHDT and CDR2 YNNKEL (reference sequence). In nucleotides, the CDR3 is TGTGCCAGCAGCCAAGTGCAGGTCCATGAGCAGTTCTTC. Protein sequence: CASSQVQVHEQFF.

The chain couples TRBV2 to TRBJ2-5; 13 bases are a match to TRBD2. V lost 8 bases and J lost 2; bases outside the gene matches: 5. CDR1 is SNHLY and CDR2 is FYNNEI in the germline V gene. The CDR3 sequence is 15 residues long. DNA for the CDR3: TGTGCCAGCTTTCGGACTAGCGGGGGTCAAGAGACCCAGTACTTC. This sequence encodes CASFRTSGGQETQYF.

The CDR3 DNA sequence: TGTGCCAGCAGGCAGCTAGCGGGGGGCAATGAGCAGTTCTTC. Amino acid sequence: CASRQLAGGNEQFF. This chain links TRBV7-8 with TRBJ2-1; 11 nucleotides agree with TRBD2. V shed 6 bases, J shed 6 bases, and the junction held 4 bases outside the gene matches. This CDR3 has 14 amino acids. Germline values: CDR1 SGHVS, CDR2 FQNEAQ.

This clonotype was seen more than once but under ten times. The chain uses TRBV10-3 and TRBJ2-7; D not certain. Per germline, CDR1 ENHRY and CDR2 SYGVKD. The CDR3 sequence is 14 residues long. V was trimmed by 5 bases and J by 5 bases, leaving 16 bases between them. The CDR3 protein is CAISKPPPEDEQYF. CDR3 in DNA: TGTGCCATCAGTAAGCCCCCACCAGAGGACGAGCAGTACTTC.

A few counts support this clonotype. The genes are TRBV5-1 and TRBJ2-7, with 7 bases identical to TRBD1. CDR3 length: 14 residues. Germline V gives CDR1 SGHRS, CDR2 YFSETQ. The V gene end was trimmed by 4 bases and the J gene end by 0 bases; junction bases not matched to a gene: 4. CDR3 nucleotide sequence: TGCGCCAGCAGCACCGGACAGGCCTCCTACGAGCAGTACTTC. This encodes CASSTGQASYEQYF.

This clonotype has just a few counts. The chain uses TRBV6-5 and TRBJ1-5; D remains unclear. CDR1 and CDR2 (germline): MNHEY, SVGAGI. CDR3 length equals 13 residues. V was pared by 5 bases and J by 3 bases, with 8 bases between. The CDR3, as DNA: TGTGCCAGCAGTCCTCCTAACAATCAGCCCCAGCATTTT. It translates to CASSPPNNQPQHF.

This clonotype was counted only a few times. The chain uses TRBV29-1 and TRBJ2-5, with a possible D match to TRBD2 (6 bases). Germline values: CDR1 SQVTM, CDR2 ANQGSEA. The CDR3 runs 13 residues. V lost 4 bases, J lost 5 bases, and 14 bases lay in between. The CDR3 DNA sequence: TGCAGCGTTGTTCCCCCAGGGAGGGAGACCCAGTACTTC. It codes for CSVVPPGRETQYF.

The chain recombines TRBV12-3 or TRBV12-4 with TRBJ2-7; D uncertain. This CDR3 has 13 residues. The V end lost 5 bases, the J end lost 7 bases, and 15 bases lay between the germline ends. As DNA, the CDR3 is TGTGCCAGCAGTACTTGGACCCGTGGAGAGCAGTACTTC. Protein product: CASSTWTRGEQYF.

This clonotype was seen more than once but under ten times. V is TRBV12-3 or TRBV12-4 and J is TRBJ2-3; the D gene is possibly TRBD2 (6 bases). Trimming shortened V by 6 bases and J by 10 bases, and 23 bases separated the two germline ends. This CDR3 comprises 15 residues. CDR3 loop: CASRPPGLKDIAQYF. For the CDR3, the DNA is TGTGCCAGCAGGCCCCCGGGACTGAAGGATATTGCGCAGTATTTT.

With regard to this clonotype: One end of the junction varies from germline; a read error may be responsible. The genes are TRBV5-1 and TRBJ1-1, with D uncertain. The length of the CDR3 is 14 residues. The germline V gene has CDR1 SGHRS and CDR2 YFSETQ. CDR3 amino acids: CVSSLVRGGTEAFF. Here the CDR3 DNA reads TGCGTCAGCAGCTTGGTGCGGGGAGGCACTGAAGCTTTCTTT.

The CDR3 DNA sequence: TGCAGTGCCCCGATTGGGTGGGGCACAGATACGCAGTATTTT. Its protein product is CSAPIGWGTDTQYF. The chain employs TRBV20-1 and TRBJ2-3; no firm D call. Germline CDR1 is DFQATT and CDR2 is SNEGSKA (reference sequence). The CDR3 runs to 14 residues. The V end lost 6 bases, the J end lost 1 base, and 14 bases lay between the germline ends.

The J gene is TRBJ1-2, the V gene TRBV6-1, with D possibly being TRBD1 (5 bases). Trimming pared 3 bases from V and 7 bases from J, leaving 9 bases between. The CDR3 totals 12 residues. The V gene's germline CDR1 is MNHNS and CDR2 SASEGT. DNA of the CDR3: TGTGCCAGCAGTGACAGGGAAAGTGGCTACACCTTC. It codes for CASSDRESGYTF.

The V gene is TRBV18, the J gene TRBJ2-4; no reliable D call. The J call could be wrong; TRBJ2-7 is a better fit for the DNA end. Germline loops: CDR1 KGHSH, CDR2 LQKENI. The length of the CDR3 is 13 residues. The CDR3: CASSPLDKYEQYF. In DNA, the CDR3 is TGTGCCAGCTCACCGTTAGATAAGTACGAGCAGTACTTC.

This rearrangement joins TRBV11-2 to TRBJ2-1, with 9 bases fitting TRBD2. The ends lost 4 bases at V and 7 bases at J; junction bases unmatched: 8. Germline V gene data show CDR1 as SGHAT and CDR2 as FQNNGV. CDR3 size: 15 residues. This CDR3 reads CASSSQAGGWNEQFF. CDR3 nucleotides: TGTGCCAGCAGCTCCCAAGCGGGAGGATGGAATGAGCAGTTCTTC.

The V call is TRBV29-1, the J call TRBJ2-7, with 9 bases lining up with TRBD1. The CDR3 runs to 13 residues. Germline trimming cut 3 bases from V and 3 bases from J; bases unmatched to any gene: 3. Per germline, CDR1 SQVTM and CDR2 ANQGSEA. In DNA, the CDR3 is TGCAGCGTTGACGTGGGACAGGGCTACGAGCAGTACTTC. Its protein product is CSVDVGQGYEQYF.

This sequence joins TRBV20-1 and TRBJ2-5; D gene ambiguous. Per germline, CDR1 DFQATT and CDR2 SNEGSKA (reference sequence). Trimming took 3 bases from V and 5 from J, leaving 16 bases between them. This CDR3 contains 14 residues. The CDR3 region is CSASIAAVVETQYF. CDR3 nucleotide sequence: TGCAGTGCTAGTATTGCTGCGGTGGTGGAGACCCAGTACTTC.

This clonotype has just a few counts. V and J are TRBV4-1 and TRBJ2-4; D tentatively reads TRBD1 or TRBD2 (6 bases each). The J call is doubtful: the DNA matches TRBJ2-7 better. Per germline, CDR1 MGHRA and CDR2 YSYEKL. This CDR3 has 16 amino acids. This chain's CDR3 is CASSQDPGARAYEQYF. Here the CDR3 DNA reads TGCGCCAGCAGCCAAGATCCGGGGGCCAGAGCCTACGAGCAGTACTTC.

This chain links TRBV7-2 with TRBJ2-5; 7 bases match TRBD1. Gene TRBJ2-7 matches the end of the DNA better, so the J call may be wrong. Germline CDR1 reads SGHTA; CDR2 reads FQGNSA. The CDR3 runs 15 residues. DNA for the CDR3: TGTGCCAGCAGCTCTTATGGCAGGGGGACCTACGAGCAGTACTTC. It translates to CASSSYGRGTYEQYF.